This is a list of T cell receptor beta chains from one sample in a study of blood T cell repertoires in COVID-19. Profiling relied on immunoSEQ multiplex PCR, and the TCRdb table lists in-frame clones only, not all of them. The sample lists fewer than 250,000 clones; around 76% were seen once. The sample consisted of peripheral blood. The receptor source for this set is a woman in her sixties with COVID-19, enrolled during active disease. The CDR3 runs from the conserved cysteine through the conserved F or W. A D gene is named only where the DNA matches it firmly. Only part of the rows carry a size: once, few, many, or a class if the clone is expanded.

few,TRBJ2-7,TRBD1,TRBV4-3,CASSQDNSPGGNYEQYF,TGCGCCAGCAGCCAAGATAACTCACCAGGGGGCAACTACGAGCAGTACTTC
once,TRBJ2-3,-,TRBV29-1,CSVKIGTFLSTDTQYF,TGCAGCGTTAAAATTGGGACATTTCTCAGCACAGATACGCAGTATTTT
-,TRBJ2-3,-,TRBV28,CASSPYGRGTSDTQYF,TGTGCCAGCAGTCCTTATGGCCGAGGAACTTCAGATACGCAGTATTTT
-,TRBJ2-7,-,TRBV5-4,CASSLVDSTHEQYF,TGTGCCAGCAGCTTGGTTGATAGCACCCACGAGCAGTACTTC
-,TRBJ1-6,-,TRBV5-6,CASSSSGIWSYNSPLHF,TGTGCCAGCAGCTCGTCAGGGATCTGGTCCTATAATTCACCCCTCCACTTT
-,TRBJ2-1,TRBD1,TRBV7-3,CASSPGQGSYNEQFF,TGTGCCAGCAGCCCGGGACAGGGTTCCTACAATGAGCAGTTCTTC
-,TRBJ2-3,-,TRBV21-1,CASTGTVSTDTQYF,TGTGCCAGCACCGGGACAGTCAGCACAGATACGCAGTATTTT
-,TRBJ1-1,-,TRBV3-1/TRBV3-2,CASSQKGGGSEAFF,TGTGCCAGCAGCCAAAAGGGAGGGGGGTCTGAAGCTTTCTTT
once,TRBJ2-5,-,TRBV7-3,CASSMDSLQETQYF,TGTGCCAGCAGCATGGACAGCCTTCAAGAGACCCAGTACTTC
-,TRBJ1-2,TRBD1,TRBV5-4,CASGPDRDYGYTF,TGTGCCAGCGGACCGGACAGGGACTATGGCTACACCTTC
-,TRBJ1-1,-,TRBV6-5,CASSYSAGNTEAFF,TGTGCCAGCAGTTACTCTGCAGGGAACACTGAAGCTTTCTTT
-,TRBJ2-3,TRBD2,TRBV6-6,CASGTLAGGDTQYF,TGTGCCAGTGGGACACTAGCGGGAGGGGATACGCAGTATTTT
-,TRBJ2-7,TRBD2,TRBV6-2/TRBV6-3,CASSYSGLAGGPSMEQYF,TGTGCCAGCAGTTACTCTGGACTAGCGGGAGGGCCCTCGATGGAGCAGTACTTC
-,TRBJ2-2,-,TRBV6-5,CASSYALLNTGELFF,TGTGCCAGCAGTTATGCACTACTGAACACCGGGGAGCTGTTTTTT
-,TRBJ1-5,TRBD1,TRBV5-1,CASSPTPLDRGNQPQHF,TGCGCCAGCAGCCCTACTCCCTTGGACAGGGGCAATCAGCCCCAGCATTTT
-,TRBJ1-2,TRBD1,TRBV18,CASSPGTAPYGYTF,TGTGCCAGCTCACCCGGGACAGCGCCCTATGGCTACACCTTC
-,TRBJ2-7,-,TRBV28,CASRGSGTGPYEQYF,TGTGCCAGCAGGGGGAGCGGGACAGGCCCATACGAGCAGTACTTC
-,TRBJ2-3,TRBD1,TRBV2,CASLGQAEKRSARKDTDTQYF,TGTGCCAGCCTGGGACAGGCCGAAAAACGGTCCGCGAGGAAAGACACAGATACGCAGTATTTT
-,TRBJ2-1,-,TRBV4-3,CASGSTRNEQFF,TGCGCCAGCGGGAGTACGAGGAATGAGCAGTTCTTC
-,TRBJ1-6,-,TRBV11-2,CASSLSGGSSYNSPLHF,TGTGCCAGCAGCTTGTCGGGAGGGAGCTCCTATAATTCACCCCTCCACTTT
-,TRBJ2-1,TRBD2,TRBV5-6,CASSLGLAGGNEQFF,TGTGCCAGCAGCTTGGGACTAGCGGGAGGGAATGAGCAGTTCTTC
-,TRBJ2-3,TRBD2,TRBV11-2,CASSLVGREGRADTQYF,TGTGCCAGCAGCTTAGTGGGTCGGGAGGGCCGGGCAGATACGCAGTATTTT
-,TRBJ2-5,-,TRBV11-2,CASSLLSGGETQYF,TGTGCCAGCAGCTTACTTTCAGGAGGCGAGACCCAGTACTTC
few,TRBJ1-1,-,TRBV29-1,CSVRGAGNTEAFF,TGCAGCGTTCGTGGGGCAGGCAACACTGAAGCTTTCTTT
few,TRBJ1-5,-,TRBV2,CASSPYRAGNQPQHF,TGTGCCAGCTCCCCGTACAGGGCGGGCAATCAGCCCCAGCATTTT
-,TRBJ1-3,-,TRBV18,CASSPQRNTIYF,TGTGCCAGCTCACCACAGAGGAACACCATATATTTT
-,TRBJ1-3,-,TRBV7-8,CASSLASGSYSGNTIYF,TGTGCCAGCAGCTTAGCGTCCGGGAGTTACTCTGGAAACACCATATATTTT
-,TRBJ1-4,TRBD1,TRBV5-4,CASSEDRAEKLFF,TGTGCCAGCAGCGAGGACAGGGCTGAAAAACTGTTTTTT
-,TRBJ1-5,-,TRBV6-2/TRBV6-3,CASSYPPLGERPQHF,TGTGCCAGCAGTTACCCCCCTCTTGGTGAGCGGCCCCAGCATTTT
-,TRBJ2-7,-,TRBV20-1,CSARGAAEQYF,TGCAGTGCTAGAGGGGCAGCCGAGCAGTACTTC
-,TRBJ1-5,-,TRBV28,CASSLPGQPQHF,TGTGCCAGCAGTTTACCGGGGCAGCCCCAGCATTTT
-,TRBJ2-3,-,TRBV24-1,CATSDGTSPFTDTQYF,TGTGCCACCAGTGATGGGACTTCTCCATTCACAGATACGCAGTATTTT
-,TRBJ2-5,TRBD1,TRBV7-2,CASSLVAGGETQYF,TGTGCCAGCAGCTTAGTCGCAGGGGGAGAGACCCAGTACTTC
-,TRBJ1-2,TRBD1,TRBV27,CASSLQGFYGYTF,TGTGCCAGCAGCCTACAGGGGTTTTATGGCTACACCTTC
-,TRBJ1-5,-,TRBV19,CASHILNSNQPQHF,TGTGCCAGCCACATTTTAAATAGCAATCAGCCCCAGCATTTT
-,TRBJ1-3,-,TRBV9,CASSVDPWGVSGNTIYF,TGTGCCAGCAGCGTAGATCCTTGGGGGGTCTCTGGAAACACCATATATTTT
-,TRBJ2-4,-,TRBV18,CASSPLVGGAAKNIQYF,TGTGCCAGCTCACCGCTGGTAGGGGGGGCAGCCAAAAACATTCAGTACTTC
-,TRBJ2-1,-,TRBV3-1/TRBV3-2,CASSQELGALGQFF,TGTGCCAGCAGCCAAGAGCTTGGGGCGCTGGGTCAGTTCTTC
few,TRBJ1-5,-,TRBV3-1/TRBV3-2,CASSQVPGSHEPQHF,TGTGCCAGCAGCCAAGTCCCAGGATCCCATGAGCCCCAGCATTTT
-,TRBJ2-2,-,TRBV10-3,CAIWDLDTGELFF,TGTGCCATCTGGGACTTGGACACCGGGGAGCTGTTTTTT
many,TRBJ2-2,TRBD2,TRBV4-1,CASSQGGLAGVGTGELFF,TGCGCCAGCAGCCAAGGAGGGCTAGCGGGAGTTGGCACCGGGGAGCTGTTTTTT
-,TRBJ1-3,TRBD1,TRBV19,CSSTSGQKPGQEYRSGNTIYF,TGTTCGAGTACCTCGGGCCAAAAACCGGGACAGGAATACCGCTCTGGAAACACCATATATTTT
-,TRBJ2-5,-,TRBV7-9,CASSLALGAETQYF,TGTGCCAGCAGCTTAGCACTAGGAGCGGAGACCCAGTACTTC
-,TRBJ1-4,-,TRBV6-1,CASSGAGLGKPTNEKLFF,TGTGCCAGCAGTGGTGCAGGGTTAGGTAAACCAACTAATGAAAAACTGTTTTTT
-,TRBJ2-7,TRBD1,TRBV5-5,CASSSSGTGIYEQYF,TGTGCCAGCAGCTCTTCCGGGACAGGAATCTACGAGCAGTACTTC
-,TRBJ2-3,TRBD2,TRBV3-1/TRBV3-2,CASSEVGLAGGLYTDTQYF,TGTGCCAGCAGCGAAGTCGGACTAGCGGGAGGCCTTTACACAGATACGCAGTATTTT
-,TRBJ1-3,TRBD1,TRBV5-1,CASSLEGQNLANTIYF,TGCGCCAGCAGCTTGGAGGGACAGAACCTCGCAAACACCATATATTTT
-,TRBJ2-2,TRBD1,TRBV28,CASTLGTGVPGELFF,TGTGCCAGCACCCTGGGGACAGGGGTACCCGGGGAGCTGTTTTTT
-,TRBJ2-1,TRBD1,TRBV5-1,CASSIRTGARSIYNEQFF,TGCGCCAGCAGCATCCGGACAGGGGCCCGGTCGATCTACAATGAGCAGTTCTTC
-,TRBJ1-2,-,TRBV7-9,CASSPPALEGYGYTF,TGTGCCAGCAGCCCCCCCGCTCTAGAGGGATATGGCTACACCTTC
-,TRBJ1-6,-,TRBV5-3,CARKSTFRSSYNSPLHF,TGTGCCAGAAAATCAACATTTAGGAGTTCCTATAATTCACCCCTCCACTTT
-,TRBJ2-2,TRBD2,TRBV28,CASITKGLANGELFF,TGTGCCAGCATTACCAAGGGACTAGCAAACGGGGAGCTGTTTTTT
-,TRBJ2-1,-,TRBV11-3,CASSPSVSSYNEQFF,TGTGCCAGCAGCCCTAGCGTCAGCTCCTACAATGAGCAGTTCTTC
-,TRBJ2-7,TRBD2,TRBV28,CASRQGLAGEQYF,TGTGCCAGCCGGCAGGGACTAGCCGGGGAGCAGTACTTC
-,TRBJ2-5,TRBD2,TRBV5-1,CASSLVGLAGSQETQYF,TGCGCCAGCAGCTTGGTGGGACTAGCGGGGAGCCAAGAGACCCAGTACTTC